This T cell receptor beta chain was captured by sequencing in a study of T cell repertoires in cytomegalovirus infection. Trimming pared 9 bases from V and 3 bases from J, leaving 14 bases between. The length of the CDR3 is 13 residues. CDR1 and CDR2 (germline): SGHDN, FVKESK. MiXCR, applied by TCRdb to the reads, yields one record per CDR3 protein. The repertoire holds nearly 650,000 distinct CDR3 sequences, with 20% to 30% as singletons. J is TRBJ1-2 and V is TRBV14; TRBD1 is a possible D gene (5 bases). Sequenced sample: CD8+ T cells from PBMCs. This receptor was taken from a human donor in good health (CMV status not recorded). Some clones in this sample may be carry-over from other donors' samples. This CDR3 reads CASASWGYYGYTF. As DNA, the CDR3 is TGTGCCAGTGCCTCATGGGGGTACTATGGCTACACCTTC. Full variable domain (rest looked up from reference TRBV14 and TRBJ1-2): EAGVTQFPSHSVIEKGQTVTLRCDPISGHDNLYWYRRVMGKEIKFLLHFVKESKQDESGMPNNRFLAERTGGTYSTLKVQPAELEDSGVYFCASASWGYYGYTFGSGTRLTVV.